This passage covers 5 T cell receptor beta chains from one sample sequenced in a study of CD8 T cells in Susac syndrome. Random hexamers were used to reverse transcribe the RNA input (roughly 0.5 to 1 ug). TCRdb analysed the immunoSEQ multiplex PCR reads with MiXCR anew, one entry per CDR3 protein. The profile shows around 70,000 distinct CDR3 sequences, 90% to 95% of them singletons. Sequencing was performed on CD8+ T cells from PBMCs. The receptors here all came from a human donor with multiple sclerosis.

CDR3 sequence: CSVVGDTDLYGYTF. The CDR3 nucleotides read TGCAGCGTTGTAGGGGACACTGACCTCTATGGCTACACCTTC. The chain links TRBV29-1 to TRBJ1-2; weak D call: TRBD1 (6 bases). The V gene lost 4 bases and the J gene lost 4 bases, with 16 bases spanning the gap. The CDR3 has 14 amino acids. Germline V lookup: CDR1 SQVTM, CDR2 ANQGSEA.

CDR3 in amino acids: CASSLSDRIYEQYF. DNA of the CDR3: TGTGCCAGCAGTCTGTCGGACAGGATCTACGAGCAGTACTTC. The chain joins TRBV28 to TRBJ2-7, with TRBD1 identical over 7 bases. CDR1 is MDHEN and CDR2 is SYDVKM in the germline V gene. The CDR3 spans 14 residues. The V gene end was trimmed by 5 bases and the J gene end by 3 bases; junction bases not matched to a gene: 7.

The rearrangement uses TRBV15 and TRBJ1-5, with unresolved D. The CDR3 runs to 15 residues. CDR1 and CDR2 (germline): LNHNV, YYDKDF (reference sequence). Between the trimmed V and J ends, which lost 5 bases and 0 bases, there was a span of 11 bases. CDR3 sequence: CATSETRYSNQPQHF. The CDR3, as DNA: TGTGCCACCAGCGAGACACGATATAGCAATCAGCCCCAGCATTTT.

This chain joins TRBV7-2 and TRBJ2-3, with D maybe TRBD2 (5 bases). The CDR3 has 14 residues. Trimming shortened V by 5 bases and J by 4 bases, and 13 bases separated the two germline ends. Germline V gene sequence: CDR1 SGHTA, CDR2 FQGNSA. The CDR3 DNA sequence: TGTGCCAGCAGCGTGTGGGAGTTCGCAGATACGCAGTATTTT. Its translation: CASSVWEFADTQYF.

This chain links TRBV5-6 with TRBJ1-1; TRBD1 is a possible D gene (5 bases). CDR3 length equals 13 residues. V shed 0 bases and J shed 10 bases, with 13 bases lying between them. CDR1 and CDR2 (germline): SGHDT, YYEEEE. Here the CDR3 DNA reads TGTGCCAGCAGCTTGGAAGGGTATGGGGGAGCTTTCTTT. Its translation: CASSLEGYGGAFF.